In its sample, the clone carrying this T cell receptor beta chain was seen once. Antigen unknown. V lost 1 base, J lost 2 bases, and 15 bases lay in between. Germline V CDR1 and CDR2: SGHVS, FQNEAQ. CDR3 length: 16 amino acids. Time point indicated: week 35, safety follow-up. Doses comprised 300 ug of mutant IDH1 20-mer peptide each, plus topical imiquimod. The repertoire was sequenced with immunoSEQ multiplex PCR; TCRdb's copy has only in-frame clones and lacks some. The sample has about 27,000 clones, about 76% seen once; the top ten hold just over 7.5%. This entry comes from a study of a mutant IDH1 vaccine in newly diagnosed glioma.

The starting material was PBMCs, obtained from a glioma patient whose treatment included an IDH1 peptide vaccine. J is TRBJ2-7 and V is TRBV7-8, with D unclear. The clonotype was recovered from a man aged 45-65 years with glioma. CDR3 residues: CASSLGSQRDPYEQYF. The CDR3 DNA sequence: TGTGCCAGCAGCTTAGGGTCCCAGCGCGACCCCTACGAGCAGTACTTC.